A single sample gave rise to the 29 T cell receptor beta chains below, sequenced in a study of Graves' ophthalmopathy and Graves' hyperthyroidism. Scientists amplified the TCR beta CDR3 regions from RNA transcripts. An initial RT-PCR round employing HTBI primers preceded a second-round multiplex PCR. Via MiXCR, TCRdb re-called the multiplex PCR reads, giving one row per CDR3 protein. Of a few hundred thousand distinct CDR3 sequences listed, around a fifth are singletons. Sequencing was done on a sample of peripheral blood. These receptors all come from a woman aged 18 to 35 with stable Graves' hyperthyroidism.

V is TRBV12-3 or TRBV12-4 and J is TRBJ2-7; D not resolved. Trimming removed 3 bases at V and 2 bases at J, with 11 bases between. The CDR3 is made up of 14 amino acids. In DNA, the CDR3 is TGTGCCAGCAGTTTGGTAGGGAAGGCCTACGAGCAGTACTTC. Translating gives CASSLVGKAYEQYF.

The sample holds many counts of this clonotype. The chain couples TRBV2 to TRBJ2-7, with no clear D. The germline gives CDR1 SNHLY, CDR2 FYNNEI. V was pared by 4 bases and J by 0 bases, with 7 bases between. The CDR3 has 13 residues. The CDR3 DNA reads TGTGCCAGCAGTGGGACGGGCTCCTACGAGCAGTACTTC. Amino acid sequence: CASSGTGSYEQYF.

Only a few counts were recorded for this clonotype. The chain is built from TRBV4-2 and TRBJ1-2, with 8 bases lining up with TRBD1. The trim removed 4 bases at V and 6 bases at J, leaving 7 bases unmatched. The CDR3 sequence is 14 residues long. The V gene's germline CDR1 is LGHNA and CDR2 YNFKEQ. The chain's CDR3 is CASSPWTGLDGYTF. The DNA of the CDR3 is TGTGCCAGCAGCCCCTGGACAGGGTTGGATGGCTACACCTTC.

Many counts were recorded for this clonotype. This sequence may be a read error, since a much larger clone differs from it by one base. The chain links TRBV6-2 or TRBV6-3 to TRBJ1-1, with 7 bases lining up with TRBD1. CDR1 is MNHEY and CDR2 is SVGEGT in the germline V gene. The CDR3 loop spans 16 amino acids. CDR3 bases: TGTGCCGGCAGTTACGGGGCAGGGGGAAGGGACACTGAAGCTTTCTTT. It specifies CAGSYGAGGRDTEAFF.

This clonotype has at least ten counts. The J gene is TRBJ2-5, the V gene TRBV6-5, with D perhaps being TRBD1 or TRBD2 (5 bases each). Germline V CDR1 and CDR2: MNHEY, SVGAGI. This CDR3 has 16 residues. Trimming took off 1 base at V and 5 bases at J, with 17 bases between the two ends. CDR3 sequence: CASSYLGPALRETQYF. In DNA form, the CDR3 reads TGTGCCAGCAGTTACTTGGGACCGGCCCTCCGCGAGACCCAGTACTTC.

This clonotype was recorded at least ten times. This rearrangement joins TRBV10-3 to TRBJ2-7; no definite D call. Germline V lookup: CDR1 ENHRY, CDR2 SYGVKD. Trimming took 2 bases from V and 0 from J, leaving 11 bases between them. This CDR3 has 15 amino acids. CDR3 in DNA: TGTGCCATCAGTGAGGGGGTTGGAAGCTCCTACGAGCAGTACTTC. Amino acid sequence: CAISEGVGSSYEQYF.

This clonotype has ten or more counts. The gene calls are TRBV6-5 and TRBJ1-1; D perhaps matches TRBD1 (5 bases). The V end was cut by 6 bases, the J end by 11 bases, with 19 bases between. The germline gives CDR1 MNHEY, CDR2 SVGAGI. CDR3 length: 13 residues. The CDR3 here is CASRPLRGVEAFF. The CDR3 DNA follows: TGTGCCAGCAGACCCCTGAGAGGGGTCGAGGCTTTCTTT.

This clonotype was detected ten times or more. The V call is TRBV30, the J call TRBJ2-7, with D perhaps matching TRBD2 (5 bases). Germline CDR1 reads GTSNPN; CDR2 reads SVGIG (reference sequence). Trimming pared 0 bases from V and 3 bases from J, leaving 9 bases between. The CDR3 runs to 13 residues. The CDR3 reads CAWSVTTLYEQYF. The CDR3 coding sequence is TGTGCCTGGAGTGTGACTACCCTCTACGAGCAGTACTTC.

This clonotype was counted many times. CDR3: CATSDFDRVYGYTF. The CDR3 DNA reads as TGTGCCACCAGTGATTTTGACAGGGTCTACGGCTACACCTTC. This chain uses TRBV24-1 with TRBJ1-2; 7 bases align to TRBD1. CDR3 length: 14 residues. Germline assignment: CDR1 KGHDR and CDR2 SFDVKD. The junction had 6 bases not matched to a gene; V was cut back by 1 base and J by 8 bases.

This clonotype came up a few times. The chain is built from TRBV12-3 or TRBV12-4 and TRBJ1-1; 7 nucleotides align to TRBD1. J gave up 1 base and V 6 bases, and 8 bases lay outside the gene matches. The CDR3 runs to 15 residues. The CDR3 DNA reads TGTGCCAGCAGATCCTCGGACAGGAGGAACACTGAAGCTTTCTTT. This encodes CASRSSDRRNTEAFF.

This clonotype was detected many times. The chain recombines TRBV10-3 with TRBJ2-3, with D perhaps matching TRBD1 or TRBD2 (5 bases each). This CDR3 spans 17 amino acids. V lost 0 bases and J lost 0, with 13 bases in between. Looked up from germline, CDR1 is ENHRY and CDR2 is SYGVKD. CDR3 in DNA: TGTGCCATCAGTGAGTCGATAAACGGGGCCAGCACAGATACGCAGTATTTT. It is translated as CAISESINGASTDTQYF.

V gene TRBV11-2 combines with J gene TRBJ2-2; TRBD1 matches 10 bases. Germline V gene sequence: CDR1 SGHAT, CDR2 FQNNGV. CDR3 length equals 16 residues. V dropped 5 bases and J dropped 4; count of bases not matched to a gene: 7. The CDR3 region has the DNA TGTGCCAGCAGCGCGAGGACAGGGGGTGGCACCGGGGAGCTGTTTTTT. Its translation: CASSARTGGGTGELFF.

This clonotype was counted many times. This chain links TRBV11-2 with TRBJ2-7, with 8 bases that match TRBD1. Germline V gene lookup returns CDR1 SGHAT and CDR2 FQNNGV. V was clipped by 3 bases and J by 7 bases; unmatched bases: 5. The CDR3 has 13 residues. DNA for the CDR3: TGTGCCAGCAGCTTGGACAGGGCTAGGGAGCAGTACTTC. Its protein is CASSLDRAREQYF.

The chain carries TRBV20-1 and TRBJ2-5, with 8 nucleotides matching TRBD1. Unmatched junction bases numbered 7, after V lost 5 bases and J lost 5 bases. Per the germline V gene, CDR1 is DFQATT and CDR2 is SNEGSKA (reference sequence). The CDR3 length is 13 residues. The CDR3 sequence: CSAPTGAPETQYF. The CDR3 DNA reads TGCAGTGCTCCGACAGGGGCGCCTGAGACCCAGTACTTC.

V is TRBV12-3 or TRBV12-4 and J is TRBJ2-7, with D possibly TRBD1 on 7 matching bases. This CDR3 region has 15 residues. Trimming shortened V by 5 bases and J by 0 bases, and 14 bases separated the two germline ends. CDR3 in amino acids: CASSAGQSSSYEQYF. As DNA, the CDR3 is TGTGCCAGCAGTGCGGGACAGTCCAGCTCCTACGAGCAGTACTTC.

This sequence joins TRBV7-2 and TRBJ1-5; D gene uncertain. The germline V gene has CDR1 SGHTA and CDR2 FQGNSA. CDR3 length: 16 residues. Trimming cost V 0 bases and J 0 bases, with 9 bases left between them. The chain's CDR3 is CASSLAGLYSNQPQHF. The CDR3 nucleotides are TGTGCCAGCAGCTTAGCAGGACTGTATAGCAATCAGCCCCAGCATTTT.

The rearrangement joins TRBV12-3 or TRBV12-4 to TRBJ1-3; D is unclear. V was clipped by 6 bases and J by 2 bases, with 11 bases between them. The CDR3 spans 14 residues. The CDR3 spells CASSEGYAGNTIYF. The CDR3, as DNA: TGTGCCAGCAGCGAAGGGTACGCTGGAAACACCATATATTTT.

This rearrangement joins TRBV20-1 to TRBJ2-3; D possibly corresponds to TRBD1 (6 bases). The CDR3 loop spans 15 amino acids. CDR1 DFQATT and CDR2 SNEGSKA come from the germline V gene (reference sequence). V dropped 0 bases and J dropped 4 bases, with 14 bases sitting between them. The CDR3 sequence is CSARDRAGGPDTQYF. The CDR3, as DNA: TGCAGTGCTAGAGATCGGGCTGGGGGCCCAGATACGCAGTATTTT.

The CDR3 loop is CASSPMGAGTGELFF. As DNA, the CDR3 is TGTGCCAGCAGCCCAATGGGGGCCGGAACCGGGGAGCTGTTTTTT. J is TRBJ2-2 and V is TRBV7-8, with a tentative D call TRBD1 (6 bases). The germline V and J ends were trimmed by 5 bases and 5 bases, with 15 bases remaining between them. The CDR3 has 15 residues. Looked up from germline, CDR1 is SGHVS and CDR2 is FQNEAQ.

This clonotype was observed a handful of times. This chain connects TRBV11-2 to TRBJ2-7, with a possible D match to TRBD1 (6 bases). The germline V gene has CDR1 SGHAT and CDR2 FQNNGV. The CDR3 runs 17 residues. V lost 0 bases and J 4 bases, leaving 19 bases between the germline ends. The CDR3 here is CASSLDTPQGSPYEQYF. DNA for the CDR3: TGTGCCAGCAGCTTAGACACTCCCCAGGGGTCCCCTTACGAGCAGTACTTC.

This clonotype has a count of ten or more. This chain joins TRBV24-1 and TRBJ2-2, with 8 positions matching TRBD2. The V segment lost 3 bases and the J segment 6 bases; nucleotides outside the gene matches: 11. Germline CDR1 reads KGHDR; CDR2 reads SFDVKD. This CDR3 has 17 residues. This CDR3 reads CATSDLPGRGLAGELFF. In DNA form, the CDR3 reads TGTGCCACCAGTGATCTCCCGGGGAGGGGACTAGCCGGGGAGCTGTTTTTT.

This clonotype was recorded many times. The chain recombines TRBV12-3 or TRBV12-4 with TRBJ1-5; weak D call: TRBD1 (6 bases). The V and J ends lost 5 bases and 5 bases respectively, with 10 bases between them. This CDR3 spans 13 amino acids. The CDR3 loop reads CASSMAGDQPQHF. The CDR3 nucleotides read TGTGCCAGCAGTATGGCAGGGGATCAGCCCCAGCATTTT.

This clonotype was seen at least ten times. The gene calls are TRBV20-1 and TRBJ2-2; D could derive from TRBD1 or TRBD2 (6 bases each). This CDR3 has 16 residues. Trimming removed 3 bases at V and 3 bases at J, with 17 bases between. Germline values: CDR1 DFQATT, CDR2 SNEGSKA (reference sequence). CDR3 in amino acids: CSARASGARDTGELFF. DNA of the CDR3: TGCAGTGCTAGGGCCTCGGGGGCTAGGGACACCGGGGAGCTGTTTTTT.

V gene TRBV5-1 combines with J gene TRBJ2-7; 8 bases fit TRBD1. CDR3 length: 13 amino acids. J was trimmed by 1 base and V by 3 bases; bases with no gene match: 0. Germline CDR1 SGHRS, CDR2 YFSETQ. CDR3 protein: CASSWDRSYEQYF. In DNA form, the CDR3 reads TGCGCCAGCAGCTGGGACAGGTCCTACGAGCAGTACTTC.

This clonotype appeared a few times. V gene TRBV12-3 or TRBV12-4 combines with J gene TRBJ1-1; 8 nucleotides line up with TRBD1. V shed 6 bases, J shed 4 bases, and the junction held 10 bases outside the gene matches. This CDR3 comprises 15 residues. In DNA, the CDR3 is TGTGCCAGCAGCACCACCTACACAGGGGGCACTGAAGCTTTCTTT. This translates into CASSTTYTGGTEAFF.

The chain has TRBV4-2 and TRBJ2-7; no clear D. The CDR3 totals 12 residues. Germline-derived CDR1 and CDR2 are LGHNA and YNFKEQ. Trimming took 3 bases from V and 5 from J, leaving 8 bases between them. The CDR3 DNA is TGTGCCAGCAGCCACCCGTCGGACGAGCAGTACTTC. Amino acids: CASSHPSDEQYF.

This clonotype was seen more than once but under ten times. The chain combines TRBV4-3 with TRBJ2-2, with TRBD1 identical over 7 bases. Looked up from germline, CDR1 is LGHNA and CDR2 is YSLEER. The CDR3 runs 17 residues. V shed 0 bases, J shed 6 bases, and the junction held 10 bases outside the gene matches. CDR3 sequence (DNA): TGCGCCAGCAGCCAAGACTCGGGAACAGGGGTTTCCGGGGAGCTGTTTTTT. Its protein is CASSQDSGTGVSGELFF.

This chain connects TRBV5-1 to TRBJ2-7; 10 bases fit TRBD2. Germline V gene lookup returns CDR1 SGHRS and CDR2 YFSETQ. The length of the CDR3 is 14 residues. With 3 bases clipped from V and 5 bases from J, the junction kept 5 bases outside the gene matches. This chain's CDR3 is CASSWGTSEDEQYF. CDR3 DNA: TGCGCCAGCAGCTGGGGGACTAGCGAAGACGAGCAGTACTTC. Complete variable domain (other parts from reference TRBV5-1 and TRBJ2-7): KAGVTQTPRYLIKTRGQQVTLSCSPISGHRSVSWYQQTPGQGLQFLFEYFSETQRNKGNFPGRFSGRQFSNSRSEMNVSTLELGDSALYLCASSWGTSEDEQYFGPGTRLTVT.

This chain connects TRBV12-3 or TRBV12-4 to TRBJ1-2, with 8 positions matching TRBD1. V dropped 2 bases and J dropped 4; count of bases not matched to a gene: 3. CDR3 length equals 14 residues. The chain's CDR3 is CASSLQTGGYGYTF. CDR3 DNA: TGTGCCAGCAGTTTACAAACAGGGGGCTATGGCTACACCTTC.